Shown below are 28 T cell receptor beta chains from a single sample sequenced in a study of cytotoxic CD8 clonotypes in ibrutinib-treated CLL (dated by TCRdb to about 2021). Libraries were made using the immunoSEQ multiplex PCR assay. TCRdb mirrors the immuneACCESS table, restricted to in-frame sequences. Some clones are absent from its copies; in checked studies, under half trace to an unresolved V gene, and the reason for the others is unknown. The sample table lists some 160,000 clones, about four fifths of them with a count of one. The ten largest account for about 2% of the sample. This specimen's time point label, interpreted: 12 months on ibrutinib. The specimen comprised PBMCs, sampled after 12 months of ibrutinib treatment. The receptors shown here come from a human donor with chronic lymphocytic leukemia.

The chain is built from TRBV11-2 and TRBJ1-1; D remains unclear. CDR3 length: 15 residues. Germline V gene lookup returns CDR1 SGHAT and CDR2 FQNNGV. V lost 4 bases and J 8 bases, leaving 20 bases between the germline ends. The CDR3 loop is CASSYTTPGAQEAFF. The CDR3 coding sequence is TGTGCCAGCAGCTACACAACACCCGGTGCACAGGAAGCTTTCTTT.

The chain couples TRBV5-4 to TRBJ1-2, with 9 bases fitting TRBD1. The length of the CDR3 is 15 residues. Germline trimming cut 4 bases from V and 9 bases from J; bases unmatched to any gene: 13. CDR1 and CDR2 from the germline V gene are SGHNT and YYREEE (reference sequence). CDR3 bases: TGTGCCAGCAGCCGTAACCGGGACAGGGTGGACAGCTACACCTTC. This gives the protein CASSRNRDRVDSYTF.

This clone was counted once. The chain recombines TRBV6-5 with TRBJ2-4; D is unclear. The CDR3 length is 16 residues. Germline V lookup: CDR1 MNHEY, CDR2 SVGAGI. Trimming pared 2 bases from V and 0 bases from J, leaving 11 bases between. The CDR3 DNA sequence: TGTGCCAGCAGTTACGAATCTTGGACAGCCAAAAACATTCAGTACTTC. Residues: CASSYESWTAKNIQYF.

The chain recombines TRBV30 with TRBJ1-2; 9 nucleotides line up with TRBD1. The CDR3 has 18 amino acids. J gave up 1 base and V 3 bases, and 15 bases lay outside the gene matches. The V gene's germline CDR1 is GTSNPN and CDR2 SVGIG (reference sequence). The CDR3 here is CAWSHPGQGGLVNYGYTF. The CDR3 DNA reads TGTGCCTGGAGCCATCCGGGACAGGGAGGTCTTGTTAACTATGGCTACACCTTC.

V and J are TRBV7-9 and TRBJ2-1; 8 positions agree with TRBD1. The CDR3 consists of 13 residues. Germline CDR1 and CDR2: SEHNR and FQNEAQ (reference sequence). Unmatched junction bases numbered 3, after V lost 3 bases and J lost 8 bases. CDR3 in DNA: TGTGCCAGCAGCTTCTCGACAGGGGATGAGCAGTTCTTC. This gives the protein CASSFSTGDEQFF.

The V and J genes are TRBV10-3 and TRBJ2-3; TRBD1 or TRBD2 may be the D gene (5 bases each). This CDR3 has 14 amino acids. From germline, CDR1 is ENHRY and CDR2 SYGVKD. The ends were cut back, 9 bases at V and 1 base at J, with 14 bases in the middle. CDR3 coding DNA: TGTGCCATGAGGGGTCAGGGCGGCACAGATACGCAGTATTTT. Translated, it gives CAMRGQGGTDTQYF.

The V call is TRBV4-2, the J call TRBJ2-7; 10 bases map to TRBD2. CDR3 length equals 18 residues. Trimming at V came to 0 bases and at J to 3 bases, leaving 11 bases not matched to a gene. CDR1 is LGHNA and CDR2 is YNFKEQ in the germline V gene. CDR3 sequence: CASSQDTPTSGAHYEQYF. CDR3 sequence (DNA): TGTGCCAGCAGCCAAGATACCCCCACTAGCGGGGCCCACTACGAGCAGTACTTC.

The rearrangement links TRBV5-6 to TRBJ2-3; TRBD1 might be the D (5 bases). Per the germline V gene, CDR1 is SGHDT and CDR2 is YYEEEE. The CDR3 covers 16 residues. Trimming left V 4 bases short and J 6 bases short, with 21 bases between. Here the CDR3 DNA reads TGTGCCAGCAGCCCAGTTCAGGGCCTTGGGATCGATACGCAGTATTTT. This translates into CASSPVQGLGIDTQYF.

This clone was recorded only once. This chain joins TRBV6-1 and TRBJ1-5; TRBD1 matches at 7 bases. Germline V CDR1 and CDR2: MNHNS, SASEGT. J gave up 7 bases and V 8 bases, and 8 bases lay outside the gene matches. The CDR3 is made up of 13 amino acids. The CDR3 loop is CASCGQAYQPQHF. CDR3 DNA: TGTGCCAGCTGTGGACAGGCCTACCAGCCCCAGCATTTT.

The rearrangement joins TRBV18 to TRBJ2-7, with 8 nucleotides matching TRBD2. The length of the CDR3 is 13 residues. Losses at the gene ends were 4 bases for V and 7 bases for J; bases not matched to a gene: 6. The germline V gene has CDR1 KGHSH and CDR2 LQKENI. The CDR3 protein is CASSLAGGNEQYF. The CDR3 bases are TGTGCCAGCTCACTTGCGGGAGGTAATGAGCAGTACTTC.

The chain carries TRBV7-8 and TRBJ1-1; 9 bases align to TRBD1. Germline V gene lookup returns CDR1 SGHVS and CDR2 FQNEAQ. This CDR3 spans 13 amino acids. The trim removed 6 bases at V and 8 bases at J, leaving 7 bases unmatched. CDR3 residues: CASRWTGEGEAFF. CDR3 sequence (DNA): TGTGCCAGCAGGTGGACAGGGGAGGGAGAAGCTTTCTTT.

The CDR3 is CASSLATGDQPQHF. CDR3 in DNA: TGTGCCAGCAGCTTGGCGACAGGGGATCAGCCCCAGCATTTT. The chain is built from TRBV7-2 and TRBJ1-5; TRBD1 agrees at 8 bases. Germline V lookup: CDR1 SGHTA, CDR2 FQGNSA. CDR3 size: 14 residues. V was clipped by 3 bases and J by 5 bases; unmatched bases: 3.

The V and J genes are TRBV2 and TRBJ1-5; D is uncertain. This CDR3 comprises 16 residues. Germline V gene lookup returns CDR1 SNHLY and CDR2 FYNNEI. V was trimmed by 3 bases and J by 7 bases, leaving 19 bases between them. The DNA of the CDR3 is TGTGCCAGCAGTGAGGGAGACGGCCGTGGTATGCAGCCCCAGCATTTT. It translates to CASSEGDGRGMQPQHF.

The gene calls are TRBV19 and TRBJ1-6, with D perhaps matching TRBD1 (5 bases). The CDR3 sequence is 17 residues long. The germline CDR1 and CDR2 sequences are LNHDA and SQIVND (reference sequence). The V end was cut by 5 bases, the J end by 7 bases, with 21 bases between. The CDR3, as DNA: TGTGCCAGTAGTCCCCCGGGGACGGTGCCGGAAAATTCACCCCTCCACTTT. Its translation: CASSPPGTVPENSPLHF.

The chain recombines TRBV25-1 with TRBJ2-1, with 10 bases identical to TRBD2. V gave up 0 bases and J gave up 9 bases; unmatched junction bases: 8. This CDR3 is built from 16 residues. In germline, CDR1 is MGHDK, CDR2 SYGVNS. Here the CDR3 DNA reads TGTGCCAGCAGTGAATATAGCGGGAGGACCTTAGGTGAGCAGTTCTTC. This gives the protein CASSEYSGRTLGEQFF.

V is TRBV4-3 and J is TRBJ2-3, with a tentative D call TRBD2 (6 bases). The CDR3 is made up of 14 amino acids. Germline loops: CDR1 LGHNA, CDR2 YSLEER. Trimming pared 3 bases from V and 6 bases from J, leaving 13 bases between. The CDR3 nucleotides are TGCGCCAGCAGCCAGGGTAGCCGGGGGGATACGCAGTATTTT. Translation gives CASSQGSRGDTQYF.

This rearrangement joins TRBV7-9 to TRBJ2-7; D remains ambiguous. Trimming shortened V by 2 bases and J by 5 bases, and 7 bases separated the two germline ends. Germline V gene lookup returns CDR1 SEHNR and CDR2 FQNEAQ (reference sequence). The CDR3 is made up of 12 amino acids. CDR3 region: CASSLHKDEQYF. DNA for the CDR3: TGTGCCAGCAGCTTACACAAGGACGAGCAGTACTTC.

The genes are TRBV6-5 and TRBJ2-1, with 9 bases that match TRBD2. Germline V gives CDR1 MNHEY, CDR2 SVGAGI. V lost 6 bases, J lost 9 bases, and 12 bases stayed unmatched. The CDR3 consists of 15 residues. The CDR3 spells CASREGLAGKGEQFF. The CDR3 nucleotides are TGTGCCAGCAGGGAGGGACTAGCAGGAAAGGGTGAGCAGTTCTTC.

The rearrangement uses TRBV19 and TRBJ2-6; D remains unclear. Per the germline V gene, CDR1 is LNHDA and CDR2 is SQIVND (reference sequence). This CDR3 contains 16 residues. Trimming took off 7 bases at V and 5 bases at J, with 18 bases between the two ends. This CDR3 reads CASTTDGLGRANVLTF. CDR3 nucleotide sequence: TGTGCCAGTACTACGGACGGTTTAGGAAGGGCCAACGTCCTGACTTTC.

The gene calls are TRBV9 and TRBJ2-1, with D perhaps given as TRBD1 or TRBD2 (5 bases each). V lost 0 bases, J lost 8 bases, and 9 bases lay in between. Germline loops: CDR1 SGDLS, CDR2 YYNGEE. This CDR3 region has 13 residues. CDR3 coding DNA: TGTGCCAGCAGCGTAGTGTTGGGGGATGAGCAGTTCTTC. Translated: CASSVVLGDEQFF.

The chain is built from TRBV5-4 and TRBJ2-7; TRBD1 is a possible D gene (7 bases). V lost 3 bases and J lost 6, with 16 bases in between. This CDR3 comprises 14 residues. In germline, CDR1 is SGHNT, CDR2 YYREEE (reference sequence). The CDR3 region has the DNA TGTGCCAGCAGCTGGGAGACAGGGCGGGGCGAGCAGTACTTC. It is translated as CASSWETGRGEQYF.

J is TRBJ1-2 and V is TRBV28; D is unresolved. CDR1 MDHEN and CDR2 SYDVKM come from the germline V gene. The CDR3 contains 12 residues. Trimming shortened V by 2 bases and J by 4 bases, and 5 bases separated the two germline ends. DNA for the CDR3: TGTGCCAGCAGTTTAAACCCCTATGGCTACACCTTC. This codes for CASSLNPYGYTF.

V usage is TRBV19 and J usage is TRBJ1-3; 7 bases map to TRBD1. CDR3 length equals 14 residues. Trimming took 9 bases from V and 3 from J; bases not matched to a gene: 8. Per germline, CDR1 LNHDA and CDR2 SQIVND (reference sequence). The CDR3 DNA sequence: TGTGCCAGCTGTACGGGACAGCTTGGAAACACCATATATTTT. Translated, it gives CASCTGQLGNTIYF.

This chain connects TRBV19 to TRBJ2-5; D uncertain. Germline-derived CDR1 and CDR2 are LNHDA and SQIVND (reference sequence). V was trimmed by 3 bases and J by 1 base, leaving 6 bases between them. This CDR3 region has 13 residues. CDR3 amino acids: CASSMWVQETQYF. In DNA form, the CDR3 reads TGTGCCAGTAGTATGTGGGTCCAAGAGACCCAGTACTTC.

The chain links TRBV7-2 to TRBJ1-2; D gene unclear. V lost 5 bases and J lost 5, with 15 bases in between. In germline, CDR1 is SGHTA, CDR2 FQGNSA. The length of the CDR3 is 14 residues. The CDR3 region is CASSPKGRGYGYTF. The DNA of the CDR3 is TGTGCCAGCAGCCCTAAAGGCCGTGGGTATGGCTACACCTTC.

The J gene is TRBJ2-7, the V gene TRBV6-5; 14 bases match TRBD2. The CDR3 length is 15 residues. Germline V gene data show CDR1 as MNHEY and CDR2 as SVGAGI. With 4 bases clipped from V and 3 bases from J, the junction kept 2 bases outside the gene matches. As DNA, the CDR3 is TGTGCCAGCAGTTCCGGGACTAGCGGGAGCTACGAGCAGTACTTC. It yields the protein CASSSGTSGSYEQYF.

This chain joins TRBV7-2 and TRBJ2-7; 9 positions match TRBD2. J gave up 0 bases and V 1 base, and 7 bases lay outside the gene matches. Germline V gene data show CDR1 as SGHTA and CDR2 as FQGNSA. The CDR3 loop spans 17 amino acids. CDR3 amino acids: CASSLGPGGRDSYEQYF. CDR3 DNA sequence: TGTGCCAGCAGCTTAGGGCCTGGCGGGAGGGACTCCTACGAGCAGTACTTC.

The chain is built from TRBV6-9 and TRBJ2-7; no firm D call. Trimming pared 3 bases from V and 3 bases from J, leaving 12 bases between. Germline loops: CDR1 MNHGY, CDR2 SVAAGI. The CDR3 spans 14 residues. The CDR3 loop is CASSYSRPLYEQYF. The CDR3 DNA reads TGTGCCAGCAGTTACTCAAGACCGCTCTACGAGCAGTACTTC.